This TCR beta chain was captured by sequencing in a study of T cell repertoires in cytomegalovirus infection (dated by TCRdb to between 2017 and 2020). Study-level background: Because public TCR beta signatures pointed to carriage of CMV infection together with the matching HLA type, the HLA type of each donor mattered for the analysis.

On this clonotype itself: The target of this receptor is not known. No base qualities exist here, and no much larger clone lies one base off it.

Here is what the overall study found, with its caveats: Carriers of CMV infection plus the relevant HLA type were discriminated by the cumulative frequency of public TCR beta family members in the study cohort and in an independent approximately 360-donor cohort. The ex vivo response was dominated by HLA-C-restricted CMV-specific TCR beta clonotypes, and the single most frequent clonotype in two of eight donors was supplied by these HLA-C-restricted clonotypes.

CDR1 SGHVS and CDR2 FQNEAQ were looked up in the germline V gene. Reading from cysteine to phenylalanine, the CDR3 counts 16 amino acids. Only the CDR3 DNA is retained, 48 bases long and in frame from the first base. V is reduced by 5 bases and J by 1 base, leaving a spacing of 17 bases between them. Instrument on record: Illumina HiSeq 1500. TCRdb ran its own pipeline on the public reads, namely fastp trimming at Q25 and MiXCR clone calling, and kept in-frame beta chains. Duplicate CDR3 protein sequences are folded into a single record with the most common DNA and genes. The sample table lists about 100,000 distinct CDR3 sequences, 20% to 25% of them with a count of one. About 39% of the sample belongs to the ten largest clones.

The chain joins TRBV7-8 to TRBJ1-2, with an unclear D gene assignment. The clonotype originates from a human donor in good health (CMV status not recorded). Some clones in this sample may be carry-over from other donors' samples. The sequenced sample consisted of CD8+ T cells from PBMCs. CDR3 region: CASSHTIGTVNYGYTF. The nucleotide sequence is TGTGCCAGCAGCCATACAATTGGAACTGTTAACTATGGCTACACCTTC.